Listed below are T cell receptor beta chains from one sample, sequenced in a study of cytomegalovirus exposure and HLA in healthy donors. Repertoires were generated with immunoSEQ multiplex PCR, while TCRdb's copy carries only in-frame clones and drops some. The profile shows 110,000 to 150,000 clones, roughly 93% of them singletons. The material sequenced was PBMCs. The receptors were sampled from a man between 18 and 29 years old in good health and CMV-seropositive. The CDR3 runs from the conserved cysteine through the conserved F or W.

v_gene: TRBV5-1
len: 17
j_gene: TRBJ2-2
CDR3aa: CASSTRTSGSPAGELFF

v_gene: TRBV9
len: 13
j_gene: TRBJ2-3
CDR3aa: CASSAQGLDTQYF

v_gene: TRBV5-1
len: 15
j_gene: TRBJ2-1
CDR3aa: CASSSGQGIYNEQFF

v_gene: TRBV20-1
len: 11
j_gene: TRBJ2-7
CDR3aa: CSADYAYEQYF

v_gene: TRBV5-6
len: 14
j_gene: TRBJ2-5
CDR3aa: CASSLAGHQETQYF

v_gene: TRBV6-1
len: 12
j_gene: TRBJ2-1
CDR3aa: CASSEIRDLQFF

v_gene: TRBV6-5
len: 15
j_gene: TRBJ2-1
CDR3aa: CASRPGLAGVNEQFF

v_gene: TRBV29-1
len: 15
j_gene: TRBJ2-7
CDR3aa: CSVYEMGGQGDGQYF

v_gene: TRBV2
len: 14
j_gene: TRBJ2-5
CDR3aa: CASSEQGGSETQYF

v_gene: TRBV13
len: 17
j_gene: TRBJ2-1
CDR3aa: CASSLRLAGVRYNEQFF

v_gene: TRBV5-6
len: 15
j_gene: TRBJ2-7
CDR3aa: CASSWMRAGGYEQYF

v_gene: TRBV5-1
len: 15
j_gene: TRBJ2-3
CDR3aa: CASSLGQGGTDTQYF

v_gene: TRBV11-2
len: 16
j_gene: TRBJ2-7
CDR3aa: CASSLDTLAGSYEQYF

v_gene: TRBV11-1
len: 15
j_gene: TRBJ2-7
CDR3aa: CASSLVGVIGDEQYF

v_gene: TRBV11-2
len: 14
j_gene: TRBJ2-4
CDR3aa: CASSLAGFGHIQYF

v_gene: TRBV27
len: 13
j_gene: TRBJ1-2
CDR3aa: CASSLGPDYGYTF

v_gene: TRBV5-1
len: 16
j_gene: TRBJ2-5
CDR3aa: CASGRKEQGAQETQYF

v_gene: TRBV18
len: 15
j_gene: TRBJ2-7
CDR3aa: CASSPKRDRPYEQYF

v_gene: TRBV7-6
len: 13
j_gene: TRBJ2-7
CDR3aa: CASSSQGSYEQYF

v_gene: TRBV4-1
len: 12
j_gene: TRBJ2-2
CDR3aa: CASSSDSGELFF

v_gene: TRBV29-1
len: 15
j_gene: TRBJ2-7
CDR3aa: CSVEVSPSGSYEQYF

v_gene: TRBV6-1
len: 16
j_gene: TRBJ2-3
CDR3aa: CASSEADRGWADTQYF

v_gene: TRBV29-1
len: 13
j_gene: TRBJ1-1
CDR3aa: CSGGTGGSVGAFF

v_gene: TRBV11-3
len: 17
j_gene: TRBJ2-1
CDR3aa: CASSLGIAGLSYNEQFF

v_gene: TRBV18
len: 15
j_gene: TRBJ1-6
CDR3aa: CASSPLGQAYSPLHF

v_gene: TRBV5-8
len: 14
j_gene: TRBJ2-3
CDR3aa: CADSRDRVPDTQYF

v_gene: TRBV5-1
len: 14
j_gene: TRBJ2-7
CDR3aa: CASSPQGVVNEQYF

v_gene: TRBV2
len: 15
j_gene: TRBJ1-5
CDR3aa: CASSELQGALQPQHF

v_gene: TRBV7-2
len: 13
j_gene: TRBJ2-7
CDR3aa: CASSLYRGQEQYF

v_gene: TRBV28
len: 13
j_gene: TRBJ2-1
CDR3aa: CASSSASGDEQFF

v_gene: TRBV5-1
len: 14
j_gene: TRBJ1-5
CDR3aa: CASSRGQGTGPQHF

v_gene: TRBV9
len: 13
j_gene: TRBJ2-5
CDR3aa: CASSVAVQETQYF

v_gene: TRBV5-1
len: 15
j_gene: TRBJ1-1
CDR3aa: CASSPDGQGGTEAFF

v_gene: TRBV6-5
len: 14
j_gene: TRBJ1-2
CDR3aa: CASSTRGRSYGYTF

v_gene: TRBV11-1
len: 15
j_gene: TRBJ2-7
CDR3aa: CASSLGGGFTYEQYF

v_gene: TRBV5-1
len: 16
j_gene: TRBJ1-1
CDR3aa: CASSLGDRGLSTEAFF

v_gene: TRBV14
len: 13
j_gene: TRBJ1-4
CDR3aa: CASSQTTGPKLFF